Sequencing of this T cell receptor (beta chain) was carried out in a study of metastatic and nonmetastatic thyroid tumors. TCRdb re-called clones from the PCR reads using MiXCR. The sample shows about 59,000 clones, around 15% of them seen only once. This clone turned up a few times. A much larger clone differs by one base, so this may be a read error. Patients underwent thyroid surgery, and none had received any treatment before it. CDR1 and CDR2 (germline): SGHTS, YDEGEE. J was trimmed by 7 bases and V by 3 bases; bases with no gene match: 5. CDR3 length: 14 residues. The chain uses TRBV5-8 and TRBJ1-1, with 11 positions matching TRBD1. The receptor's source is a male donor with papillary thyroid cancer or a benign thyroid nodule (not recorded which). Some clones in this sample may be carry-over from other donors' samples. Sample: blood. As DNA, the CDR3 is TGTGCCAGCAGCTGGACAGGGGGCTTGTGTGAAGCTTTCTTT. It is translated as CASSWTGGLCEAFF.